Listed below are T cell receptor beta chains from one sample, sequenced in a study of early T cells in non-severe SARS-CoV-2 infection. MiXCR, run by TCRdb on the 5' RACE reads, gives a single entry per CDR3 protein. Of tens of thousands of distinct CDR3 sequences listed, about 13% are singletons. Sequencing was carried out using whole blood. These receptors all come from an adult who was a healthcare worker with PCR-confirmed SARS-CoV-2 infection or an uninfected control (not recorded which). CDR3s include the opening cysteine and the closing phenylalanine or tryptophan. Fields, in order: clone size, D gene, J gene, V gene, CDR3 DNA, CDR3 protein. The D gene is left open where the match is weak. Not every row has a clone size; where given, it reads once, few, many or a size class.

many	.	TRBJ1-6	TRBV7-9	TGTGCCAGCAGCCAGAGGGGGGGAAGAACCGATTCACCCCTCCACTTT	CASSQRGGRTDSPLHF
many	.	TRBJ2-1	TRBV29-1	TGCAGCGCCCAAAATACCCCCCCTTCTGGTGAGCAGTTCTTC	CSAQNTPPSGEQFF
many	TRBD1	TRBJ1-5	TRBV7-2	TGTGCCAGCAGCCCACAGACAGGGGAGGGTCAGCCCCAGCATTTT	CASSPQTGEGQPQHF
many	.	TRBJ1-1	TRBV10-1	TGCGCCAGCAGCGAGACACCGAACACTGAAGCTTTCTTT	CASSETPNTEAFF
many	.	TRBJ2-2	TRBV7-6	TGTGCCAGCAGCTTACTGTTGGGGGTCACCGGGGAGCTGTTTTTT	CASSLLLGVTGELFF
.	TRBD2	TRBJ2-5	TRBV19	TGTGTCAGTAGTCCTAGACTAGCGGGGGCCCAGAGAGAGACCCAGTACTTC	CVSSPRLAGAQRETQYF
many	.	TRBJ2-1	TRBV27	TGTGCCAGCAGTCCAAGGGACAATCTCTACAATGAGCAGTTCTTC	CASSPRDNLYNEQFF
few	.	TRBJ2-7	TRBV12-3/TRBV12-4	TGTGCCAGCAGTTTAGGTTACCCCACCTACGAGCAGTACTTC	CASSLGYPTYEQYF
.	TRBD2	TRBJ2-3	TRBV11-3	TGTGCCAGCAGCCCCGGGGTAGCGGGAATCACAGATACGCAGTATTTT	CASSPGVAGITDTQYF
few	.	TRBJ2-5	TRBV4-2	TGTGCCAGCAGCCAAGGAGCAGGGGATCAAGAGACCCAGTACTTC	CASSQGAGDQETQYF
medium-sized	.	TRBJ1-5	TRBV20-1	TGCAGTGCTAGGCTAGGGGGCAATCAGCCCCAGCATTTT	CSARLGGNQPQHF
.	.	TRBJ2-2	TRBV2	TGTGCCAGCAGCACAGGTTTACCCGGGGAGCTGTTTTTT	CASSTGLPGELFF
.	.	TRBJ2-1	TRBV7-3	TGTGCCAGCAGCTTAAATCACAATGAGCAGTTCTTC	CASSLNHNEQFF
few	.	TRBJ2-7	TRBV2	TGTGCCAGCAAACCGGGACAATCGGGCTACGAGCAGTACTTC	CASKPGQSGYEQYF
many	.	TRBJ2-1	TRBV20-1	TGCAGTGCTAGAGGTAACAATGAGCAGTTCTTC	CSARGNNEQFF
.	.	TRBJ1-6	TRBV4-3	TGCGCCAGCAGCCAACTAGAGGGCCAGGGAAATTCACCCCTCCACTTT	CASSQLEGQGNSPLHF
many	.	TRBJ1-1	TRBV12-3/TRBV12-4	TGTGCCAGCAAAGGGAATCCATTGGGAACTGAAGCTTTCTTT	CASKGNPLGTEAFF
few	.	TRBJ1-1	TRBV4-1	TGCGCCAGCAGCCAAGTGAGGGGGGGATCAGAAGCTTTCTTT	CASSQVRGGSEAFF